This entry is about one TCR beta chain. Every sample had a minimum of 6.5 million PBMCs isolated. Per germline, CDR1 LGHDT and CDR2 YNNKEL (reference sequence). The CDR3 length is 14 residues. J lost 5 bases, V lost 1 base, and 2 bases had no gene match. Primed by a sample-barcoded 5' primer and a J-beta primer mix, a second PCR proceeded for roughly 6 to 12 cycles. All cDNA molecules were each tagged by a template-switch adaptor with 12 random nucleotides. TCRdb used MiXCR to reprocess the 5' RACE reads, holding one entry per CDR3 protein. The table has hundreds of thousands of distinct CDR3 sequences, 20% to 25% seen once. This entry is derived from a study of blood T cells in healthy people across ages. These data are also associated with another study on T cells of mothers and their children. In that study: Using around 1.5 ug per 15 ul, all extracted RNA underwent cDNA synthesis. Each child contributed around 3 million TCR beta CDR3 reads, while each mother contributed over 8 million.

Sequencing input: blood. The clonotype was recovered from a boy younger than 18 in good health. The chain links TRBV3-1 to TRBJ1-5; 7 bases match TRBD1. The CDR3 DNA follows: TGTGCCAGCAGCCAAGGACAGGGCTATCAGCCCCAGCATTTT. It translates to CASSQGQGYQPQHF.